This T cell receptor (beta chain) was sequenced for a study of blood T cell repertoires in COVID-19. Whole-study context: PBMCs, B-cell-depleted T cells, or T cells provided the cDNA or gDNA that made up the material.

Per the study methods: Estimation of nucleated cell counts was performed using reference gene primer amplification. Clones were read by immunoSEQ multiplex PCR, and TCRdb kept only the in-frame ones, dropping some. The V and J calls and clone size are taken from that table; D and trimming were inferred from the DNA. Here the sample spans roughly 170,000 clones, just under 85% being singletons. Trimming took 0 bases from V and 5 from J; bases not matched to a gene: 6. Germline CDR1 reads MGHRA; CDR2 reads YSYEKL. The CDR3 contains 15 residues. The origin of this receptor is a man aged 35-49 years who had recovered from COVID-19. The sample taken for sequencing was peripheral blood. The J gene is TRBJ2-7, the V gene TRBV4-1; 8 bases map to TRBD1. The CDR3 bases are TGCGCCAGCAGCCAAGATGGGGTGACAGGGGACGAGCAGTACTTC. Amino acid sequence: CASSQDGVTGDEQYF.